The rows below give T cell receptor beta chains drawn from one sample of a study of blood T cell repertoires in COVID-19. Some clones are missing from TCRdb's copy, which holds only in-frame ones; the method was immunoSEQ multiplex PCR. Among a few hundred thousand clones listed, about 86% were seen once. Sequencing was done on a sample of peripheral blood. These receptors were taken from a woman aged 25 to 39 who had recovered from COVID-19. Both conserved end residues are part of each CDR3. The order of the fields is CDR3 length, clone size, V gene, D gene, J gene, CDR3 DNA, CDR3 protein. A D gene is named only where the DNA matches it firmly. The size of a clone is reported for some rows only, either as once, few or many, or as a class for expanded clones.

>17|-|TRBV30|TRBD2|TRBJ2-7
TGTGCCTGGAGCTCCGGACTAGCGGGATCGAGCTCCTACGAGCAGTACTTC
CAWSSGLAGSSSYEQYF
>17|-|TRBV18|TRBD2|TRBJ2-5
TGTGCCAGCTCACCCCTAGCGGTGATTGCCGGAGGAGAGACCCAGTACTTC
CASSPLAVIAGGETQYF
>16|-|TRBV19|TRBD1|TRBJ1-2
TGTGCCAGTACCGTGGGACAGGGAGGCTCAGACTATGGCTACACCTTC
CASTVGQGGSDYGYTF
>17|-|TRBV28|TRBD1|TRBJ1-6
TGTGCCAGCACTACCGGGACAGGGGGTTCCTATAATTCACCCCTCCACTTT
CASTTGTGGSYNSPLHF
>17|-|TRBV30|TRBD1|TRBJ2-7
TGTGCCTGGGCAATACAGGGGGCAGCCCGGGAGGTCCACGAGCAGTACTTC
CAWAIQGAAREVHEQYF
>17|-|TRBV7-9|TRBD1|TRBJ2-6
TGTGCCAGCAGCCCAACGGGGACAGGGGCTGGGGCCAACGTCCTGACTTTC
CASSPTGTGAGANVLTF
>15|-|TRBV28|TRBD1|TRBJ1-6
TGTGCCAGCAGGGCGGGAACAGGGGAGAATTCACCCCTCCACTTT
CASRAGTGENSPLHF
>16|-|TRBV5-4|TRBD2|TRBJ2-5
TGTGCCAGCAGCTTGGCGCTAGCGGGAGAATTGGAGACCCAGTACTTC
CASSLALAGELETQYF
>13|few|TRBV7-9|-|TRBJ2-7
TGTGCCAGCTCGTCAGAGGCCCTCTACGAGCAGTACTTC
CASSSEALYEQYF
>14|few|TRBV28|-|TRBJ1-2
TGTGCCAGCACGGGGGGGCCTCCTAACTATGGCTACACCTTC
CASTGGPPNYGYTF
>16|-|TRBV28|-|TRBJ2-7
TGTGCCAGCAGTTTTGCAATGGGACACAAACGGGGCGAGCAGTACTTC
CASSFAMGHKRGEQYF
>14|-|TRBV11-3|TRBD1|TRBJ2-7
TGTGCCAGCAGCATCGGACAGGGGCTCAACGAGCAGTACTTC
CASSIGQGLNEQYF
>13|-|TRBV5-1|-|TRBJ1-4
TGCGCCAGCAGCTCGGCCCCGGGTGAAAAACTGTTTTTT
CASSSAPGEKLFF
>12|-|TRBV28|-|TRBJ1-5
TGTGCCAGCGGTAGATTAGATCAGCCCCAGCATTTT
CASGRLDQPQHF
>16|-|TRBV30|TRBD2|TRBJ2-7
TGTGCCTGGAGTGTAGCGGGAGGGCCTGGGACCTACGAGCAGTACTTC
CAWSVAGGPGTYEQYF
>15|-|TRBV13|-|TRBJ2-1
TGTGCCAGCACTCCCTGGCGGGTATCTTACAATGAGCAGTTCTTC
CASTPWRVSYNEQFF
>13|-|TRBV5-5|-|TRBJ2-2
TGTGCCTGTCAACAGGAGAACACCGGGGAGCTGTTTTTT
CACQQENTGELFF
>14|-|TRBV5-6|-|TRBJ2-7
TGTGCCAGCAGCTTGGGTTACAGCCACTACGAGCAGTACTTC
CASSLGYSHYEQYF
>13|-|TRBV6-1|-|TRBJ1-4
TGTGCCAGCAGTGAACTTCGTTTGGAAAAACTGTTTTTT
CASSELRLEKLFF
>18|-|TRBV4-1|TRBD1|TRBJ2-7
TGCGCCAGCAGCCAAGGGCTTTTATCTCGGACAGGGGACTACGAGCAGTACTTC
CASSQGLLSRTGDYEQYF
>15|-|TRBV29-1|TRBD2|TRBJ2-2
TGCAGCGTTCATGGTAGCGGGAGATACACCGGGGAGCTGTTTTTT
CSVHGSGRYTGELFF
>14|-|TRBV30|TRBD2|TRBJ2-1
TGTGCCTGGAGTGTACTAGCGGGAGGGCTTGAGCAGTTCTTC
CAWSVLAGGLEQFF
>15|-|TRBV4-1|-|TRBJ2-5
TGCGCCAGCAGCCTCAGACAGGTTCAACAAGAGACCCAGTACTTC
CASSLRQVQQETQYF
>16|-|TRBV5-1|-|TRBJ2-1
TGCGCCAGCGGTCAATCGACAGGAGGCTCCTACAATGAGCAGTTCTTC
CASGQSTGGSYNEQFF